This T cell receptor (beta chain) was captured in a study of blood T cell repertoires in COVID-19. The CDR3 contains 13 residues. Germline V gene sequence: CDR1 SGHTA, CDR2 FQGTGA. V was clipped by 5 bases and J by 7 bases, with 11 bases between them. Profiling relied on immunoSEQ multiplex PCR, and the TCRdb table lists in-frame clones only, not all of them. The table lists about 160,000 clones, 75% to 90% of them singletons, with approximately 11% in the top ten. The genes are TRBV7-3 and TRBJ2-2; D might be TRBD1 (5 bases). The receptor was derived from a human donor in a cohort sampled during active COVID-19. The sequencing input was peripheral blood. CDR3 coding DNA: TGTGCCAGCAGCGCAGGGTCAGGCGGGGAGCTGTTTTTT. This codes for CASSAGSGGELFF.